A selection of T cell receptor beta chains follows, all from one sample in a study of identical twins. TCRdb redid the calling of the 5' RACE reads with MiXCR, one entry per CDR3 protein. The table has hundreds of thousands of distinct CDR3 sequences, about 20% seen once; the top ten hold approximately 14%. The same sample was also studied in work on T cells expressing NK-cell markers.

What was sequenced was PBMCs. The receptors originated from a woman between 18 and 29 years old in good health. Both conserved end residues are part of each CDR3. The D gene is left open where the match is weak.

TRBD2	TRBV18	TRBJ2-1	CASSTRSSGSRNEQFF
NA	TRBV7-2	TRBJ1-6	CASSFRAGGSYNSPLHF
NA	TRBV6-1	TRBJ1-5	CASSVRDNQPQHF
NA	TRBV11-2	TRBJ2-5	CASSSSLQETQYF
NA	TRBV7-3	TRBJ1-1	CASSFSGRASEAFF
NA	TRBV5-4	TRBJ1-5	CASRSSPDSNQPQHF
NA	TRBV20-1	TRBJ1-2	CSASSSETGGYTF
NA	TRBV25-1	TRBJ2-7	CASSPRHSSYEQYF
TRBD1	TRBV5-5	TRBJ1-4	CASSFQQGVSEKLFF
TRBD2	TRBV29-1	TRBJ2-1	CSVGVLAGRSYNEQFF
TRBD2	TRBV15	TRBJ2-7	CATSIGTSGTYEQYF
TRBD2	TRBV20-1	TRBJ2-3	CSASAGGRTDTQYF
NA	TRBV12-3/TRBV12-4	TRBJ1-3	CASSLAPGNTIYF
TRBD2	TRBV12-3/TRBV12-4	TRBJ2-4	CASRMGGDLYIQYF
NA	TRBV3-1	TRBJ2-2	CASSQGGAGELFF
TRBD2	TRBV12-3/TRBV12-4	TRBJ2-3	CASSVRGDTQYF
NA	TRBV6-1	TRBJ2-7	CASRLHPDHEQYF
NA	TRBV5-1	TRBJ2-2	CASSSSGQSTGELFF
NA	TRBV4-1	TRBJ2-3	CASSQESGPPQYF
TRBD1	TRBV7-9	TRBJ2-2	CASSRDRGIHGELFF
TRBD1	TRBV12-3/TRBV12-4	TRBJ1-2	CASSLSDRAGGYTF
TRBD2	TRBV6-5	TRBJ2-3	CASSYGTSGDTQYF
TRBD2	TRBV6-1	TRBJ2-4	CASSQRTSGDRNIQYF
TRBD2	TRBV10-3	TRBJ2-1	CAISAGTTVNEQFF
NA	TRBV5-1	TRBJ1-5	CASSLSADQPQHF
TRBD1	TRBV5-1	TRBJ2-7	CASGPGGASDEQYF
NA	TRBV6-5	TRBJ1-6	CASSVLVGGNSPLHF
NA	TRBV7-2	TRBJ2-7	CASSLRGTGYEQYF
NA	TRBV19	TRBJ1-1	CASSKGINTEAFF
NA	TRBV29-1	TRBJ2-1	CSVEDREHSYNEQFF
NA	TRBV12-3/TRBV12-4	TRBJ1-3	CASSYSGNTIYF
NA	TRBV7-3	TRBJ2-1	CATSGLTTQVSYNEQFF
TRBD2	TRBV18	TRBJ2-5	CASSAGVRQETQYF
NA	TRBV6-1	TRBJ1-2	CASSRTRMDFYGYTF
TRBD2	TRBV9	TRBJ2-5	CASSRGGASTETQYF
NA	TRBV5-1	TRBJ1-1	CASSRRPANTEAFF
NA	TRBV20-1	TRBJ2-7	CSALDRDKSYEQYF
NA	TRBV3-1	TRBJ2-3	CASSQDLRLSQYF
NA	TRBV5-1	TRBJ2-5	CASSFSGTGPGETQYF
NA	TRBV5-1	TRBJ1-1	CASTFGDPGTEAFF
TRBD2	TRBV7-2	TRBJ2-7	CASSKTSGGAYEQYF
TRBD1	TRBV5-1	TRBJ2-7	CASSKGQGNYEQYF
NA	TRBV12-3/TRBV12-4	TRBJ2-5	CASSKVPIRETQYF
TRBD1	TRBV12-3/TRBV12-4	TRBJ2-3	CASSPHRGPSTDTQYF
NA	TRBV4-3	TRBJ2-2	CASSQVISYTGELFF
TRBD2	TRBV6-2/TRBV6-3	TRBJ2-1	CASSYSGLAGIYNEQFF
TRBD1	TRBV12-3/TRBV12-4	TRBJ2-4	CASSRQGALAKNIQYF